A single sample is the source of the 11 T cell receptor beta chains below, sequenced in a study of blood T cell repertoires in COVID-19. Repertoires were generated with immunoSEQ multiplex PCR, while TCRdb's copy carries only in-frame clones and drops some. In the table there are around 140,000 clones, 84% of which are singletons. The source material was peripheral blood. The receptors were sampled from a human donor in a cohort sampled during active COVID-19.

V is TRBV7-9 and J is TRBJ1-2, with 8 bases lining up with TRBD1. From germline, CDR1 is SEHNR and CDR2 FQNEAQ (reference sequence). The CDR3 loop spans 15 amino acids. V lost 4 bases and J lost 2; bases outside the gene matches: 6. DNA of the CDR3: TGTGCCAGCAGCTCCCGACAGGGGAACAACTATGGCTACACCTTC. Translated, it gives CASSSRQGNNYGYTF.

The rearrangement uses TRBV7-2 and TRBJ2-3; the match to TRBD2 covers 8 bases. Germline V gives CDR1 SGHTA, CDR2 FQGNSA. This CDR3 has 16 residues. V lost 3 bases, J lost 6 bases, and 11 bases stayed unmatched. Written as DNA, the CDR3 is TGTGCCAGCAGCTTCGCCTCGGGGGGGCTATACGATACGCAGTATTTT. It encodes CASSFASGGLYDTQYF.

CDR3 sequence reads: CATPGVRARGETQYF. The CDR3 nucleotides read TGTGCCACTCCAGGGGTTAGGGCTCGGGGAGAGACCCAGTACTTC. The rearrangement uses TRBV15 and TRBJ2-5; D is possibly TRBD1 (6 bases). With 9 bases removed from V and 4 bases from J, the gap between germline ends came to 21 bases. The CDR3 totals 15 residues. Germline loops: CDR1 LNHNV, CDR2 YYDKDF (reference sequence).

The chain couples TRBV18 to TRBJ1-2; TRBD1 matches 8 bases. The V and J ends lost 3 bases and 3 bases, in that order; junction bases with no gene match: 6. In germline, CDR1 is KGHSH, CDR2 LQKENI. The CDR3 runs to 15 residues. CDR3 nucleotides: TGTGCCAGCTCACCTCTACAGGGGGGCGACTATGGCTACACCTTC. Protein sequence: CASSPLQGGDYGYTF.

This clone came up once. The chain carries TRBV27 and TRBJ2-4; TRBD1 agrees at 7 bases. V lost 10 bases and J lost 7; bases outside the gene matches: 10. This CDR3 is 13 amino acids long. From germline, CDR1 is MNHEY and CDR2 SMNVEV (reference sequence). CDR3 region: CATLSTGSNIQYF. The CDR3 DNA reads as TGTGCCACCTTATCGACAGGGAGCAACATTCAGTACTTC.

This clone was seen once. This chain uses TRBV7-9 with TRBJ1-5; 8 positions match TRBD1. The J segment lost 4 bases and the V segment lost 5 bases, leaving 13 bases of the junction unmatched. The CDR3 runs to 17 residues. Germline CDR1 SEHNR, CDR2 FQNEAQ (reference sequence). The CDR3 nucleotides are TGTGCCAGCAGCCCTACCCCGGGACAGGCCCCTAATCAGCCCCAGCATTTT. Its protein is CASSPTPGQAPNQPQHF.

This chain joins TRBV5-1 and TRBJ1-5; D is unclear. V was pared by 4 bases and J by 3 bases, with 11 bases between. CDR3 length: 14 residues. Germline V gene lookup returns CDR1 SGHRS and CDR2 YFSETQ. CDR3 sequence (DNA): TGCGCCAGCAGCCCCGGGAGTAACAATCAGCCCCAGCATTTT. Translation: CASSPGSNNQPQHF.

V is TRBV11-2 and J is TRBJ1-3; no clear D gene. This CDR3 comprises 15 residues. Germline CDR1 reads SGHAT; CDR2 reads FQNNGV. Trimming pared 4 bases from V and 0 bases from J, leaving 10 bases between. CDR3 bases: TGTGCCAGCAGCTCCTACGGTATCTCTGGAAACACCATATATTTT. As protein: CASSSYGISGNTIYF.

As concerns this clone: This specimen includes other DNA sequences encoding the same CDR3. This chain connects TRBV7-2 to TRBJ2-5, with TRBD2 identical over 14 bases. Germline V lookup: CDR1 SGHTA, CDR2 FQGNSA. V lost 4 bases and J lost 3; bases outside the gene matches: 1. The CDR3 extends over 15 amino acids. CDR3 in amino acids: CASSSGLAGEETQYF. The CDR3 DNA follows: TGTGCCAGCAGCTCGGGACTAGCGGGAGAAGAGACCCAGTACTTC.

V is TRBV28 and J is TRBJ1-4; 7 nucleotides align to TRBD1. V lost 7 bases to trimming and J lost 5 bases; unmatched junction nucleotides: 7. The CDR3 is 14 residues long. Germline CDR1 and CDR2: MDHEN and SYDVKM. CDR3 protein: CASIEGQSNEKLFF. The CDR3, as DNA: TGTGCCAGCATCGAGGGACAGTCCAATGAAAAACTGTTTTTT.

The V gene is TRBV27, the J gene TRBJ1-4; D gene unclear. This CDR3 contains 14 residues. CDR1 and CDR2 from the germline V gene are MNHEY and SMNVEV (reference sequence). V was cut by 5 bases and J by 7 bases, with 14 bases left in between. The CDR3 region has the DNA TGTGCCAGCAGTCCCAGGCGGGTCGCTGAAAAACTGTTTTTT. Translation gives CASSPRRVAEKLFF.